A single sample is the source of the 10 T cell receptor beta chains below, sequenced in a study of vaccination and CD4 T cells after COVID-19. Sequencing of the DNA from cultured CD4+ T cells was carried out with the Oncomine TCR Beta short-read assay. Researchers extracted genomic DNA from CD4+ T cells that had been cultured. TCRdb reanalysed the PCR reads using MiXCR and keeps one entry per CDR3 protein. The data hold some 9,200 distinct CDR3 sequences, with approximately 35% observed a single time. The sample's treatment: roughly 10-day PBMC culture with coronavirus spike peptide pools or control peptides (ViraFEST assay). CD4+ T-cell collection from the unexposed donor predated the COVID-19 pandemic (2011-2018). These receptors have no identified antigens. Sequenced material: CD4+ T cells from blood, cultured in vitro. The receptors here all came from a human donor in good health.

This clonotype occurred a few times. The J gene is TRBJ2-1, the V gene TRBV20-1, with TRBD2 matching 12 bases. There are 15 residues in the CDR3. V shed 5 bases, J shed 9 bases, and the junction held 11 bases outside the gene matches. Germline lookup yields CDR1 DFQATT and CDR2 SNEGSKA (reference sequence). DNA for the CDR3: TGCAGTGCTCCAGACCTAGCGGGAGGGCCTGGTGAGCAGTTCTTC. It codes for CSAPDLAGGPGEQFF.

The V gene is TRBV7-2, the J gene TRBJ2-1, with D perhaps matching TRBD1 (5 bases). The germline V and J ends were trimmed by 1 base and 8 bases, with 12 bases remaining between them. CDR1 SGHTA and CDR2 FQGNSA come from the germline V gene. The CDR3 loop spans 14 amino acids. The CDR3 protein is CASSLVPGKDEQFF. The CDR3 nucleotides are TGTGCCAGCAGCTTAGTCCCAGGGAAGGATGAGCAGTTCTTC.

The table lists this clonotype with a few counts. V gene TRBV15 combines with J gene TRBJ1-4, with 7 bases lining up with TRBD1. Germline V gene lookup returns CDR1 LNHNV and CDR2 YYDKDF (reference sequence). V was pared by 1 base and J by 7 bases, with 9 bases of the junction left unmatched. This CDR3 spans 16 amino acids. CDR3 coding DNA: TGTGCCACCAGCAGAGGAGGGACAGCTGGAGGTGAAAAACTGTTTTTT. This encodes CATSRGGTAGGEKLFF.

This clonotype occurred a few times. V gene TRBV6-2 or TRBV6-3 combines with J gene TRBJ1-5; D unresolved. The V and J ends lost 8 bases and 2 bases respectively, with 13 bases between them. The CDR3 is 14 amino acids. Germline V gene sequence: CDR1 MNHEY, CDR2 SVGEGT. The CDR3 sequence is CASSTSMGNQPQHF. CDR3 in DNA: TGTGCCAGCTCAACATCAATGGGCAATCAGCCCCAGCATTTT.

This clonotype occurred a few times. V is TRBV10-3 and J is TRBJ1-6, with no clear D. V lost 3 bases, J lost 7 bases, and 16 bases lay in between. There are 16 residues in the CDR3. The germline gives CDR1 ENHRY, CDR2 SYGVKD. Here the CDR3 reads CAISDRLVLKNSPLHF. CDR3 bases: TGTGCCATCAGTGACCGGCTTGTCCTTAAGAATTCACCCCTCCACTTT.

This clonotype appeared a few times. The CDR3 bases are TGTGCCAGTACTATTGTGGCTAACTATGGCTACACCTTC. Its translation: CASTIVANYGYTF. V gene TRBV19 combines with J gene TRBJ1-2; D unclear. This CDR3 has 13 amino acids. The germline V and J ends were trimmed by 7 bases and 0 bases, with 9 bases remaining between them. Germline V lookup: CDR1 LNHDA, CDR2 SQIVND (reference sequence).

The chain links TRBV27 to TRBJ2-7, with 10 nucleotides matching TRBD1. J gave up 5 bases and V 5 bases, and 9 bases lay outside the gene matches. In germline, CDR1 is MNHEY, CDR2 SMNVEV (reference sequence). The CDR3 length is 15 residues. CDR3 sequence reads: CASSPRLGQGNEQYF. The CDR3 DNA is TGTGCCAGCAGTCCAAGATTGGGACAGGGGAACGAGCAGTACTTC.

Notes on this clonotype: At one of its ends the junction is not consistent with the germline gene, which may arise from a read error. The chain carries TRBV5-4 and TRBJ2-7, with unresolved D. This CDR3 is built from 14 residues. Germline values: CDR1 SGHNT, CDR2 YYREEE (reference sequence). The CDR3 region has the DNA TGTGCCAGCGGCTTGGACGGAATCCCCTACGAGCAGTACTTC. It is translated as CASGLDGIPYEQYF.

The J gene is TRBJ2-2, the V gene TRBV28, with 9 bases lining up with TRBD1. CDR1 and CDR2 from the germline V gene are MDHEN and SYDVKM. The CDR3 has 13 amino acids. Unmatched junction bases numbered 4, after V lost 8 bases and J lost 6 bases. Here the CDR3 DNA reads TGTGCCAGCGTCACAGGGGGCCCCGGGGAGCTGTTTTTT. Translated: CASVTGGPGELFF.

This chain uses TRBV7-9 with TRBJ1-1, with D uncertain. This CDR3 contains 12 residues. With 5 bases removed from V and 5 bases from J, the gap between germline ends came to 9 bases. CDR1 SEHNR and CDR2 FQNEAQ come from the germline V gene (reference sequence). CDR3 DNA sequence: TGTGCCAGCAGCCCACTCCCTACTGAAGCTTTCTTT. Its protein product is CASSPLPTEAFF. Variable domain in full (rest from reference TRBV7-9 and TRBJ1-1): DTGVSQNPRHKITKRGQNVTFRCDPISEHNRLYWYRQTLGQGPEFLTYFQNEAQLEKSRLLSDRFSAERPKGSFSTLEIQRTEQGDSAMYLCASSPLPTEAFFGQGTRLTVV.